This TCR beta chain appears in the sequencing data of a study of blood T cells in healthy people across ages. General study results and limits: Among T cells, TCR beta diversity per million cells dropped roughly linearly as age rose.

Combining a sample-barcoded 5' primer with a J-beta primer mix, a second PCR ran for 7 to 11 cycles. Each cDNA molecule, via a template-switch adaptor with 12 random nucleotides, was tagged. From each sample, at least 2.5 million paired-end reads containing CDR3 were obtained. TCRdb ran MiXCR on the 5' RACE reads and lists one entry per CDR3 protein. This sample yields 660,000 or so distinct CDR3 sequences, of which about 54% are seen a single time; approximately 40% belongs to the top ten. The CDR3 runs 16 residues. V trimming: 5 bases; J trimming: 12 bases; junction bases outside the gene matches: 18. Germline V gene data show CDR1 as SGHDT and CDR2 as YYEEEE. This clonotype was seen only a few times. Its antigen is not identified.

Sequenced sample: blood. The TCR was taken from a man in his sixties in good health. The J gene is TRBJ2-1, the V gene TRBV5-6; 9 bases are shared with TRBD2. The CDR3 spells CASSFPTSAGGFWQFF. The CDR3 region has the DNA TGTGCCAGCAGTTTCCCGACGTCCGCGGGGGGGTTTTGGCAGTTCTTC.